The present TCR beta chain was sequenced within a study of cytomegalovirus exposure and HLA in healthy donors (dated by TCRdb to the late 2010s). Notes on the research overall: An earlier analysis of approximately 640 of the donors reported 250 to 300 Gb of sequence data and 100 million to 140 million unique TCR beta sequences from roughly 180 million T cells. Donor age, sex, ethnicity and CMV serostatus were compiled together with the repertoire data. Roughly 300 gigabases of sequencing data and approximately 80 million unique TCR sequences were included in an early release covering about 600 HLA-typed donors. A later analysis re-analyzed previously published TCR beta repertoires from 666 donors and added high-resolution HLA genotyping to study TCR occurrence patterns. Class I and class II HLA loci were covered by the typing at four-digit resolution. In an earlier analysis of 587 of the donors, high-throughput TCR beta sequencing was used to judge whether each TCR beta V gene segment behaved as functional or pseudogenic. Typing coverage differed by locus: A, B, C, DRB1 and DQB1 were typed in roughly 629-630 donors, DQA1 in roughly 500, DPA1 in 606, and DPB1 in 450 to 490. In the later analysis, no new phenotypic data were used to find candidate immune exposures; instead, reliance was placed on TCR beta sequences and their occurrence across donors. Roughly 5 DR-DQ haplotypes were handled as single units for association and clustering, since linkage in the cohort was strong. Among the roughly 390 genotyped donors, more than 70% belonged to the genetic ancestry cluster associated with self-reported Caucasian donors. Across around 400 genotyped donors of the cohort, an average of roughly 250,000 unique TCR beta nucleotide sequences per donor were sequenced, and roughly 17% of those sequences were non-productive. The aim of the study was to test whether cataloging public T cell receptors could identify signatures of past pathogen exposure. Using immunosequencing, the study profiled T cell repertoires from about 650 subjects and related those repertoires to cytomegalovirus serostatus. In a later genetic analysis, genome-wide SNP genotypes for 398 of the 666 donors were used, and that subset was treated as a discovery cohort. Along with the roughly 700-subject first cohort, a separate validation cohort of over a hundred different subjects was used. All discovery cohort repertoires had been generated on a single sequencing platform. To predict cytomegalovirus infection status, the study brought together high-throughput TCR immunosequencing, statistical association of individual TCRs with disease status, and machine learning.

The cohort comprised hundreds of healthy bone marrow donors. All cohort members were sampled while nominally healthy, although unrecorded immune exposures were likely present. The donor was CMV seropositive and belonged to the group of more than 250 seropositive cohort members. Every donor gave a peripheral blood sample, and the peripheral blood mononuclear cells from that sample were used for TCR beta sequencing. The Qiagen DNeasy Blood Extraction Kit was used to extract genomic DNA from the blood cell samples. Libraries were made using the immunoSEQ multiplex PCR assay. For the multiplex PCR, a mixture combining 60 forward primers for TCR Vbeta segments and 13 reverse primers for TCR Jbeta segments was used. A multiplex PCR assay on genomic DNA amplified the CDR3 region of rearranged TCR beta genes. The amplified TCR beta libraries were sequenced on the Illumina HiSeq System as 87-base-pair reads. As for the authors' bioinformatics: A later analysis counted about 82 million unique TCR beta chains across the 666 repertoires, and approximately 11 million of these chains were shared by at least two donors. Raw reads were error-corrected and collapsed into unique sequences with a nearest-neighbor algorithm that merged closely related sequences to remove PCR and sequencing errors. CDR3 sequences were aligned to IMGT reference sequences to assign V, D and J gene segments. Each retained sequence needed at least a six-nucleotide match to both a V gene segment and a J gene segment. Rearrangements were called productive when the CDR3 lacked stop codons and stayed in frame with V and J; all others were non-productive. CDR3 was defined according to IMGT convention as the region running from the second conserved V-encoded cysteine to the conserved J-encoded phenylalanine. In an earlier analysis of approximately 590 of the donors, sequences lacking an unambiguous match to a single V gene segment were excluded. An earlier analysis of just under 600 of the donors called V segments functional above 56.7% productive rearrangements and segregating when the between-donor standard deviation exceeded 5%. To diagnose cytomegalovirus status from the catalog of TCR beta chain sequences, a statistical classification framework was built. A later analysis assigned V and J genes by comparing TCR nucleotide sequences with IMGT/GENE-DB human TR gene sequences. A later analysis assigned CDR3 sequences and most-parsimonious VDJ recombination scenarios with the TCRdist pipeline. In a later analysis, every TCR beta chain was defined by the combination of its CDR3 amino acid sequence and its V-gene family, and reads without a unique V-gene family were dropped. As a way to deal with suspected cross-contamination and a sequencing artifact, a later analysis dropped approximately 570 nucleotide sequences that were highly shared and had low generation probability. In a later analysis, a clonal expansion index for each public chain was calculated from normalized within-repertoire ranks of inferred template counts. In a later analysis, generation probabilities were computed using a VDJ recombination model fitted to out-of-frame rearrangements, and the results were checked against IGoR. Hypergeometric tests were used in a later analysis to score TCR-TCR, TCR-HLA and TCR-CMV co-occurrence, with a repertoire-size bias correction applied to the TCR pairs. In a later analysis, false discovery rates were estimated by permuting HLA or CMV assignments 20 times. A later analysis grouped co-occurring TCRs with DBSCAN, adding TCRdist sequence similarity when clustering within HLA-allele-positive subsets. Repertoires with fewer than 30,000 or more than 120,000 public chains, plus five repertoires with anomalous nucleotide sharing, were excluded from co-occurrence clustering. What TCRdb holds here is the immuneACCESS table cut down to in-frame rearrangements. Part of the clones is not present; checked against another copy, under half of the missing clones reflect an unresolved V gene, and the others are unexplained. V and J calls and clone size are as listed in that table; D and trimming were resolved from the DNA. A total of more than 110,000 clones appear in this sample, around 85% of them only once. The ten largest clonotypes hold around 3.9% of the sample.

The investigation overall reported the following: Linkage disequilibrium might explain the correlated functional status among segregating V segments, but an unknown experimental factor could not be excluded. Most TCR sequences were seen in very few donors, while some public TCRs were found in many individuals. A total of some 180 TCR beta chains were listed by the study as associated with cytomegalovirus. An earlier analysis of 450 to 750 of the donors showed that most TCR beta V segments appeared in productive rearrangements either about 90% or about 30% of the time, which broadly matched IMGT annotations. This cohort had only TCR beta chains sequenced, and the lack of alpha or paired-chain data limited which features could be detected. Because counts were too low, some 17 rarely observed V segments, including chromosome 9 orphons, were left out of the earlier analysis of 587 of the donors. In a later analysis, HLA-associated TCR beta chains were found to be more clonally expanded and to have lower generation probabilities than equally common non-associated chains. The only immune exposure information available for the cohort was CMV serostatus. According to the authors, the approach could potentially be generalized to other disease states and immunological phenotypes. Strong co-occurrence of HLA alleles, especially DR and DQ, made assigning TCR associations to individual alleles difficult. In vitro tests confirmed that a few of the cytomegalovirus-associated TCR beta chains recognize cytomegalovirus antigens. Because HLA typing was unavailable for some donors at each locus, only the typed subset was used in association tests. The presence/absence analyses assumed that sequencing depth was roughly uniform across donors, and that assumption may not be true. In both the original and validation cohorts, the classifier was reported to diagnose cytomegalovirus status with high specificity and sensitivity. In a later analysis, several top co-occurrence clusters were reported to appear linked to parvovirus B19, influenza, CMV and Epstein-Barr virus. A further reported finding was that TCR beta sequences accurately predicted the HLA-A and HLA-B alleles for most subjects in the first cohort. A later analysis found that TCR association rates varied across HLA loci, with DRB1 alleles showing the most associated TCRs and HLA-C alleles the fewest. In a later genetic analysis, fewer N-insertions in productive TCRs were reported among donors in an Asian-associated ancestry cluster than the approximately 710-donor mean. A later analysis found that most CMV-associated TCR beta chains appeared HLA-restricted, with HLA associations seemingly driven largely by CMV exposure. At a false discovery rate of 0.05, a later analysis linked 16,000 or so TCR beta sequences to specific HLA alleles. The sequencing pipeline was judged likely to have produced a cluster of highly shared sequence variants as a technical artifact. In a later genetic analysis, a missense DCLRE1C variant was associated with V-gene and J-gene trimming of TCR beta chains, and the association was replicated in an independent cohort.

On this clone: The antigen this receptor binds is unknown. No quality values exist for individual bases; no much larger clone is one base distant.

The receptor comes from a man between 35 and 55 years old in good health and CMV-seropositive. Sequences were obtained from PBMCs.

Here the CDR3 is given as CASSLADRGLWQTEAFF. The DNA reads TGTGCCAGCAGCTTAGCGGACAGGGGGCTATGGCAGACTGAAGCTTTCTTT. The chain was built from TRBV7-9 and TRBJ1-1, and 11 junctional nucleotides match TRBD1. Trimming accounts for 0 bases at V and 5 bases at J, while the number of junction bases matched to no gene is 8. The germline V gene (reference sequence) provides CDR1 SEHNR and CDR2 FQNEAQ. Taken from cysteine to phenylalanine, the CDR3 has 17 residues. The kept DNA is CDR3 alone, 51 bases in frame from the first base.